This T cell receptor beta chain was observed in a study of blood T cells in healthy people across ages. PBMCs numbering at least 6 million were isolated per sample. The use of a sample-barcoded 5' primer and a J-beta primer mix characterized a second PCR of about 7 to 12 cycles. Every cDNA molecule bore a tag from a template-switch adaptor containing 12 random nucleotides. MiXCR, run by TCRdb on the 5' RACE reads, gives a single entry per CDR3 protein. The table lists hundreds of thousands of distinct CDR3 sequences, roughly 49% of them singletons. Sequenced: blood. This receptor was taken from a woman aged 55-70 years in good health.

The CDR3 is CASSFRGTLSSYEQYF. The CDR3 DNA follows: TGTGCCAGCAGTTTCCGAGGGACTCTCAGCTCCTACGAGCAGTACTTC. This rearrangement joins TRBV12-3 or TRBV12-4 to TRBJ2-7, with D tentatively TRBD2 (6 bases). V lost 3 bases, J lost 0 bases, and 15 bases lay in between. The CDR3 consists of 16 residues.